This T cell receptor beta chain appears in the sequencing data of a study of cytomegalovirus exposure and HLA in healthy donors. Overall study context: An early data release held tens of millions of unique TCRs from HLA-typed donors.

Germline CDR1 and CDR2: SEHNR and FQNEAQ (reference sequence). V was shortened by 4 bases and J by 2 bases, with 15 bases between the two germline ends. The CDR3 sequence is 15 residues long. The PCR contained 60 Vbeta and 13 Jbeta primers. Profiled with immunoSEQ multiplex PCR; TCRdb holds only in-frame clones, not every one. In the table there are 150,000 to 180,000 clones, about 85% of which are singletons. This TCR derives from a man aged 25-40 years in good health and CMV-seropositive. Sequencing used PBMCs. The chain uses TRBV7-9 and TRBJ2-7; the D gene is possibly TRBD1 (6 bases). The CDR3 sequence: CASSSRDTSTYEQYF. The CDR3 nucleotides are TGTGCCAGCAGCTCACGGGACACCAGTACCTACGAGCAGTACTTC.